The sequence of this T cell receptor (beta chain) was determined in a study of control samples from healthy donors and cancer patients. Assay: immunoSEQ multiplex PCR; the TCRdb copy retains only in-frame clones and omits some. The data show about 150,000 clones, about 94% seen once. Sequenced material: blood. The receptor was derived from a man between 40 and 49 years old in good health.

The CDR3 nucleotides are TGTGCCAGCAGCCAAGGAGGCAAGCGCTCTAACTATGGCTACACCTTC. Translation: CASSQGGKRSNYGYTF. This sequence joins TRBV3-1 (or the pseudogene TRBV3-2) and TRBJ1-2; D is uncertain. The germline CDR1 and CDR2 sequences are LGHDT and YNNKEL (reference sequence). The CDR3 is 16 amino acids. Trimming removed 1 base at V and 0 bases at J, with 12 bases between.